This T cell receptor beta chain was identified during a study of human T cells and chemical hapten exposure. What the library attached to individual cDNA molecules were unique molecular identifiers. The authors' processing: With a range of about 23,224 to 750,000, the median per sample was 95,638 TCRs. A single record per CDR3 protein comes from TCRdb applying MiXCR to the RACE reads. The V and J calls and clone size are TCRdb's, not the authors'. The table records about 77,000 distinct CDR3 sequences, about 8.6% of them present only once. V shed 3 bases, J shed 8 bases, and the junction held 6 bases outside the gene matches. The CDR3 is 15 amino acids. The time point: healthy volunteer bleed at 6 weeks. Unfractionated whole blood yielded the extracted total RNA.

Sequenced: whole blood. This TCR was recovered from a female donor in good health. Some clones in this sample may be carry-over from other donors' samples. The chain couples TRBV12-3 or TRBV12-4 to TRBJ2-1; 11 bases map to TRBD2. The CDR3: CASSFGLAGGDEQFF. The CDR3 nucleotides read TGTGCCAGCAGTTTCGGTCTAGCGGGGGGTGATGAGCAGTTCTTC.